This T cell receptor (beta chain) comes out of a study of shared clonotypes between healthy human individuals. Study-level information: CD8 memory received one plate per donor, CD8 naive two, CD4 memory three and CD4 naive three.

Into CD45RA+ naive and CD45RA-negative memory subsets, the CD4+ cells were split. The trim removed 3 bases at V and 5 bases at J, leaving 6 bases unmatched. Germline CDR1 reads SGHNT; CDR2 reads YYREEE (reference sequence). This CDR3 is 15 amino acids long. Study results and caveats: Generation probability values for non-shared clonotypes were lower than those for clonotypes shared by all four donors.

Replicate PCRs from sorted subsets contained approximately 200 ng DNA, which is 30,000 to 35,000 T cell genomes. The assay was immunoSEQ multiplex PCR, and TCRdb's table has in-frame clones only and misses some. This sample has over a million clones, with around 78% found just once. On this clone: What it binds is unknown.

This chain uses TRBV5-4 with TRBJ2-2; 8 bases align to TRBD2. The clonotype comes from a young man in good health. Some clones in this sample may be carry-over from other donors' samples. Source material: memory CD4+ T cells from PBMCs. Regarding subset: CD45RA-negative fraction. The CDR3 sequence is CASSSAAGVTGELFF. In DNA form, the CDR3 reads TGTGCCAGCAGCTCCGCAGCGGGAGTTACCGGGGAGCTGTTTTTT.